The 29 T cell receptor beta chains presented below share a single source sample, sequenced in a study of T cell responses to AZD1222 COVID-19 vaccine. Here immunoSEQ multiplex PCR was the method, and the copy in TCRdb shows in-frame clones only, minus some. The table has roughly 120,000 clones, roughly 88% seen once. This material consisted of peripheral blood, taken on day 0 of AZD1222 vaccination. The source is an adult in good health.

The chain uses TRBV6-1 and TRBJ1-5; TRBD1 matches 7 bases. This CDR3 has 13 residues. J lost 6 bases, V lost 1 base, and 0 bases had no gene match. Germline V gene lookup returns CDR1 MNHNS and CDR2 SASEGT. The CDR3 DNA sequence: TGTGCCAGCAGTGAAGACAGGGGTCAGCCCCAGCATTTT. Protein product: CASSEDRGQPQHF.

As DNA, the CDR3 is TGTGCCAGCAGCCAGGATAGGGGACTCACCCACTCTGGGGCCAACGTCCTGACTTTC. It translates to CASSQDRGLTHSGANVLTF. This chain uses TRBV3-1 (or the pseudogene TRBV3-2) with TRBJ2-6; D possibly corresponds to TRBD2 (6 bases). The V gene's germline CDR1 is LGHDT and CDR2 YNNKEL (reference sequence). The CDR3 loop spans 19 amino acids. V was trimmed by 3 bases and J by 0 bases, leaving 18 bases between them.

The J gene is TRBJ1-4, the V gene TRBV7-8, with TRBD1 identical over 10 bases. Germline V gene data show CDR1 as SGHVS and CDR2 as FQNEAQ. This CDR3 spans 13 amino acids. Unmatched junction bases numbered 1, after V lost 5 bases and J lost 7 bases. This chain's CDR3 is CASSRDRGEKLFF. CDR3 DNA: TGTGCCAGCAGCAGGGACAGGGGTGAAAAACTGTTTTTT.

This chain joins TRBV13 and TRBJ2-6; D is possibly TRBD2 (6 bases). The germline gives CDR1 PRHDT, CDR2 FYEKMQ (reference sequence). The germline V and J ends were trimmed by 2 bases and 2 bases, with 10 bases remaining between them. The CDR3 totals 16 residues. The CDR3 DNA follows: TGTGCCAGCAGCTTATCCGGGGGTACTGGGGCCAACGTCCTGACTTTC. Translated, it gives CASSLSGGTGANVLTF. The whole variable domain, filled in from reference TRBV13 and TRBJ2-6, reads AAGVIQSPRHLIKEKRETATLKCYPIPRHDTVYWYQQGPGQDPQFLISFYEKMQSDKGSIPDRFSAQQFSDYHSELNMSSLELGDSALYFCASSLSGGTGANVLTFGAGSRLTVL.

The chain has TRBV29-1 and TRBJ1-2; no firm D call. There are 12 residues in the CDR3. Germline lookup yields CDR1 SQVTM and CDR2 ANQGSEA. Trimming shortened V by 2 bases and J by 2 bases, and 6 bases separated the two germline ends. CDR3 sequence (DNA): TGCAGCGTTGAAACCCTCAACTATGGCTACACCTTC. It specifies CSVETLNYGYTF.

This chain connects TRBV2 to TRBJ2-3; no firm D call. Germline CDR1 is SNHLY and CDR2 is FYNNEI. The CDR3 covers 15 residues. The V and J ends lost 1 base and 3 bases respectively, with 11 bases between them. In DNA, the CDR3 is TGTGCCAGCAGTGAAGGGCAGGATTTTACAGATACGCAGTATTTT. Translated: CASSEGQDFTDTQYF.

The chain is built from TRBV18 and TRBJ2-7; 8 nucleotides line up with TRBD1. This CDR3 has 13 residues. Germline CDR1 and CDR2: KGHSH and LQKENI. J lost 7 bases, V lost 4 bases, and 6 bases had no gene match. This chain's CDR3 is CASSLTDRGEQYF. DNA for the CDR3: TGTGCCAGCTCACTCACTGACAGGGGAGAGCAGTACTTC.

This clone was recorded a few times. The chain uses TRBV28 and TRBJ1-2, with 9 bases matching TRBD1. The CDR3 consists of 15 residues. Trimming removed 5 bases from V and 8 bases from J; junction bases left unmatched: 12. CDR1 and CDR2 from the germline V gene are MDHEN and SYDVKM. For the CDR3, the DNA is TGTGCCAGCAGTACCCAACCGGGACAGGGTTTCGGCTACACCTTC. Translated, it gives CASSTQPGQGFGYTF.

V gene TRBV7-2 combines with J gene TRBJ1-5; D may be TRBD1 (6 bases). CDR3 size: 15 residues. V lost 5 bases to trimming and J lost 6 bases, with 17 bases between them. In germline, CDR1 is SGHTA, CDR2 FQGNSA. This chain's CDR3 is CASSARGGGRQPQHF. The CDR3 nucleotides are TGTGCCAGCAGCGCCCGAGGGGGGGGCCGTCAGCCCCAGCATTTT. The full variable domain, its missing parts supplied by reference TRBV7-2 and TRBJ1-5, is GAGVSQSPSNKVTEKGKDVELRCDPISGHTALYWYRQSLGQGLEFLIYFQGNSAPDKSGLPSDRFSAERTGGSVSTLTIQRTQQEDSAVYLCASSARGGGRQPQHFGDGTRLSIL.

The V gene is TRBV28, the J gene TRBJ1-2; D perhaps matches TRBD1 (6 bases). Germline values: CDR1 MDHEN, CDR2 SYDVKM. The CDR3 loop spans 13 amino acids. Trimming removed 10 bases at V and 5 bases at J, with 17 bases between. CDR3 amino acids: CATTPGQIYGYTF. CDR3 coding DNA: TGTGCCACCACCCCCGGACAGATATATGGCTACACCTTC.

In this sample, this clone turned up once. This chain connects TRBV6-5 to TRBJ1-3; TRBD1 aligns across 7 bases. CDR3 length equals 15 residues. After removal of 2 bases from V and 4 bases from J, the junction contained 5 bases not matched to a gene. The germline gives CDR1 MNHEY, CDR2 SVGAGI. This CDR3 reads CASSYLTGSGNTIYF. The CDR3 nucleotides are TGTGCCAGCAGTTACCTGACAGGGTCGGGAAACACCATATATTTT.

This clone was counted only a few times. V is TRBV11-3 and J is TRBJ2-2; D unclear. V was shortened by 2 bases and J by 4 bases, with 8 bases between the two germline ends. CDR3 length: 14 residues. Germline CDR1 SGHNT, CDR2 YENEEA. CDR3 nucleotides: TGTGCCAGCAGCTTATTATCTCGCACCGGGGAGCTGTTTTTT. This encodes CASSLLSRTGELFF.

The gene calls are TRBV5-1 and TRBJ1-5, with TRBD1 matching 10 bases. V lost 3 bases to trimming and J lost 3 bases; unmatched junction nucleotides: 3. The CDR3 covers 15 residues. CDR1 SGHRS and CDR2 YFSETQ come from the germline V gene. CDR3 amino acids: CASSSGQGTNQPQHF. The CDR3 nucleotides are TGCGCCAGCAGCTCGGGACAGGGGACCAATCAGCCCCAGCATTTT. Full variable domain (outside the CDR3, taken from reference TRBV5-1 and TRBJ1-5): KAGVTQTPRYLIKTRGQQVTLSCSPISGHRSVSWYQQTPGQGLQFLFEYFSETQRNKGNFPGRFSGRQFSNSRSEMNVSTLELGDSALYLCASSSGQGTNQPQHFGDGTRLSIL.

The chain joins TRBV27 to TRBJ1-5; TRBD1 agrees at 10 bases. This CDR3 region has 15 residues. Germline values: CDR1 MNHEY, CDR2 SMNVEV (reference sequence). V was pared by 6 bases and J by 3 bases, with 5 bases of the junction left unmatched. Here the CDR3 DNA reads TGTGCCAGCAGGAAGGGACAGGGGATCAATCAGCCCCAGCATTTT. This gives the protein CASRKGQGINQPQHF.

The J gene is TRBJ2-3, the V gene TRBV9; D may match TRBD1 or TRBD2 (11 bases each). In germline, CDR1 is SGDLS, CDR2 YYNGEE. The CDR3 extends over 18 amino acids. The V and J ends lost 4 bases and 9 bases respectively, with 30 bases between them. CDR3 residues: CASSPRRPTSGTGGTQYF. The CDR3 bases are TGTGCCAGCAGCCCGCGCCGCCCGACTAGCGGGACAGGGGGGACGCAGTATTTT.

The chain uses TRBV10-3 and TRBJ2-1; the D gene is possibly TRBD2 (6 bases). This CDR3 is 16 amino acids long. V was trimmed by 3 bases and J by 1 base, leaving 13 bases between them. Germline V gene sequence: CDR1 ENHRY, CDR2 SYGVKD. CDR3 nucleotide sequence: TGTGCCATCAGTGACGGGCGGGGCCTATCCTACAATGAGCAGTTCTTC. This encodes CAISDGRGLSYNEQFF.

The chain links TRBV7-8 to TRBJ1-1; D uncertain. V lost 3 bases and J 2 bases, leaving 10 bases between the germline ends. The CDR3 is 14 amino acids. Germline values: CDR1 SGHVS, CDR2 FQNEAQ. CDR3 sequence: CASSLYETNTEAFF. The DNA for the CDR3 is TGTGCCAGCAGCTTGTATGAAACTAACACTGAAGCTTTCTTT.

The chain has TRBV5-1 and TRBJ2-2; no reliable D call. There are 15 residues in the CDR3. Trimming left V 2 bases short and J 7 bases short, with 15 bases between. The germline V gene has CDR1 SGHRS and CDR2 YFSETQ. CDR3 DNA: TGCGCCAGCAGCTTAGGGTCCCAATCGTACGGGGAGCTGTTTTTT. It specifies CASSLGSQSYGELFF.

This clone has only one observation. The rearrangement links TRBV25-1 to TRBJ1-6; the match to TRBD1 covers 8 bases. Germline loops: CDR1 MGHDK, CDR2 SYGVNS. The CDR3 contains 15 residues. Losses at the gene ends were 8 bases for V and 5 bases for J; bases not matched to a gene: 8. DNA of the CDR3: TGTGCCAGCCGATTGACAGGGGCCGATAATTCACCCCTCCACTTT. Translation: CASRLTGADNSPLHF.

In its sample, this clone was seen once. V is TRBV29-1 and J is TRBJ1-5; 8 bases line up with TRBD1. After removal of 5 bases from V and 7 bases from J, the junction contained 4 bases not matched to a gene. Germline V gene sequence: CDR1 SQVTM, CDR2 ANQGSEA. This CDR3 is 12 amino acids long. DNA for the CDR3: TGCAGCGTTAGGACAGGGACCCAGCCCCAGCATTTT. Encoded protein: CSVRTGTQPQHF. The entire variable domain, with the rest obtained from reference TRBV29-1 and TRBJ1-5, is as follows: SAVISQKPSRDICQRGTSLTIQCQVDSQVTMMFWYRQQPGQSLTLIATANQGSEATYESGFVIDKFPISRPNLTFSTLTVSNMSPEDSSIYLCSVRTGTQPQHFGDGTRLSIL.

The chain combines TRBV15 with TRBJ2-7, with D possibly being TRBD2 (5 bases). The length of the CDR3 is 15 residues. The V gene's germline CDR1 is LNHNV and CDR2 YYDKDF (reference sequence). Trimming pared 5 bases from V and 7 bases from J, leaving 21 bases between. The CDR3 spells CATSLPGLGPGEQYF. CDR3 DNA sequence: TGTGCCACCAGCCTACCCGGACTGGGCCCGGGAGAGCAGTACTTC. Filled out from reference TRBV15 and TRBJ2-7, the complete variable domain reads DAMVIQNPRYQVTQFGKPVTLSCSQTLNHNVMYWYQQKSSQAPKLLFHYYDKDFNNEADTPDNFQSRRPNTSFCFLDIRSPGLGDTAMYLCATSLPGLGPGEQYFGPGTRLTVT.

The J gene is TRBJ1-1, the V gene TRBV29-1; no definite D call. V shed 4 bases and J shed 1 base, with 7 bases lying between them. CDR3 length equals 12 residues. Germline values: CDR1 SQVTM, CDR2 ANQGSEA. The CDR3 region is CSVGTRNTEAFF. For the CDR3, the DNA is TGCAGCGTTGGAACAAGGAACACTGAAGCTTTCTTT.

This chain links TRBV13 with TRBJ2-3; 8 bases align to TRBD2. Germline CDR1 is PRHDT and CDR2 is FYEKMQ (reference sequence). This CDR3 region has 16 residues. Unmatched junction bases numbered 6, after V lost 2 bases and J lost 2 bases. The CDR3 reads CASSLSGGAPTDTQYF. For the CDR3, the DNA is TGTGCCAGCAGCTTATCCGGGGGGGCACCCACAGATACGCAGTATTTT.

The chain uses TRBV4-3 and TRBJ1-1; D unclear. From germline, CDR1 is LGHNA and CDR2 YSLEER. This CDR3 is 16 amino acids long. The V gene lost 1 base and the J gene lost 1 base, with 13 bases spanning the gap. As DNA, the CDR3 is TGCGCCAGCAGCCAAGCGACCTCGTGGGCGAACACTGAAGCTTTCTTT. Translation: CASSQATSWANTEAFF.

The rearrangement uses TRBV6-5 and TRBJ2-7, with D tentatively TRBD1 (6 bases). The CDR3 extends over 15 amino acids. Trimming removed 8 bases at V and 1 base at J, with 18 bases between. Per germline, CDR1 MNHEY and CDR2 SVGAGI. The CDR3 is CASLAEQGISYEQYF. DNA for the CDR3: TGTGCCAGCCTTGCCGAACAGGGTATTTCCTACGAGCAGTACTTC.

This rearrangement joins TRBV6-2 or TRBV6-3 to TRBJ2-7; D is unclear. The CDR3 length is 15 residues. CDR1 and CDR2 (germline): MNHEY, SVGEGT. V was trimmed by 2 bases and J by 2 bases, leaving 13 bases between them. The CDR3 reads CASSYGRPLAYEQYF. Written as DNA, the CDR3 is TGTGCCAGCAGTTACGGTCGCCCCCTCGCCTACGAGCAGTACTTC.

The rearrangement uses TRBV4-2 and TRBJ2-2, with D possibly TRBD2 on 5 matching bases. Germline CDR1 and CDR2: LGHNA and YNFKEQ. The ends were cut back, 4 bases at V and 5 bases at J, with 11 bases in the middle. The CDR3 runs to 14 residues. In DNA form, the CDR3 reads TGTGCCAGCAGCCCCCGAGAGGGTACCGGGGAGCTGTTTTTT. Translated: CASSPREGTGELFF.

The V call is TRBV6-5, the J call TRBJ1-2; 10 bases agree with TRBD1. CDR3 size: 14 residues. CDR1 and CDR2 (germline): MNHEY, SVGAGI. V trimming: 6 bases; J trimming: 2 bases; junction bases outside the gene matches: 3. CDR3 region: CASRATGGNYGYTF. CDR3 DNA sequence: TGTGCCAGCAGGGCGACAGGGGGCAACTATGGCTACACCTTC.

CDR3 nucleotides: TGTGCCACCCTGGGACAGGTTAATGAAAAACTGTTTTTT. Protein product: CATLGQVNEKLFF. The chain combines TRBV6-5 with TRBJ1-4; 8 bases are a match to TRBD1. The CDR3 is 13 residues long. Germline loops: CDR1 MNHEY, CDR2 SVGAGI. Unmatched junction bases numbered 5, after V lost 10 bases and J lost 4 bases.